The present entry profiles one T cell receptor beta chain with its context. Its antigen is unknown. Deletions cut 0 bases from V and 5 bases from J, with 8 bases between. The CDR3 contains 13 residues. This entry is derived from a study of human T cells and chemical hapten exposure. Study outcomes and limitations: With patch test score, the counts of PT1 expanded TCRs showed a positive correlation. Sensitization with DPC brought no change to TCRs above 1 in 1000 in frequency.

The library attached unique molecular identifiers to individual cDNA molecules. Original processing methods: A per-sample median of about 96,000 TCRs was observed, with a range of about 23,224 to 700,000. From the RACE reads, TCRdb called clonotypes with MiXCR, one entry per CDR3 protein. It is TCRdb's table, rather than the study itself, that gives the V and J calls and clone size. The data show about 160,000 distinct CDR3 sequences, around 30% seen once. Time point of the sample: patch test 3, about 24 weeks after DPC sensitization. Treatment described: therapeutic diphenylcyclopropenone sensitization with weekly scalp DPC.

The chain combines TRBV12-3 or TRBV12-4 with TRBJ2-7; D is unclear. This receptor was taken from a woman between 18 and 29 years old with alopecia areata. Some clones in this sample may be carry-over from other donors' samples. Material: whole blood, obtained in connection with sensitization to the hapten diphenylcyclopropenone (DPC). This CDR3 is CASSLAKRDEQYF. The CDR3 DNA sequence: TGTGCCAGCAGTTTAGCGAAAAGGGACGAGCAGTACTTC.